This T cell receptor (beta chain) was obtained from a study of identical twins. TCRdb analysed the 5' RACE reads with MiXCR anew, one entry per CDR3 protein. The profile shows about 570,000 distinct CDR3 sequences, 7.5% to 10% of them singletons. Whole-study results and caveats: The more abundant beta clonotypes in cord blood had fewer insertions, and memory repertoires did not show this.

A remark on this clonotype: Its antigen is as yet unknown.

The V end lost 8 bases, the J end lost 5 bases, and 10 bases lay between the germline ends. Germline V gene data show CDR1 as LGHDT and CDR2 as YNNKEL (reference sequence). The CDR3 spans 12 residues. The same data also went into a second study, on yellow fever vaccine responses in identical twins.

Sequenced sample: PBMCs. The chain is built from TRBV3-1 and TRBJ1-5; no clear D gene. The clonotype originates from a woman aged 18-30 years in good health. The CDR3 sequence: CASGPSYQPQHF. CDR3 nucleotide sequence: TGTGCCAGCGGGCCGAGCTATCAGCCCCAGCATTTT.